The 14 T cell receptor beta chains below all came from one sample that was sequenced in a study of T cells after yellow fever vaccination. TCRdb reanalysed the 5' RACE reads using MiXCR and keeps one entry per CDR3 protein. The sample carries tens of thousands of distinct CDR3 sequences, approximately 7.5% recorded once. The sequencing used CD8+ T cells sorted from PBMCs, collected on the day of the yellow fever booster vaccination. Receptors originate from a man aged 25-45 years who received the YFV17D yellow fever vaccine.

This clonotype occurred many times. This chain joins TRBV20-1 and TRBJ1-1, with TRBD1 as a possible D gene (5 bases). This CDR3 comprises 17 residues. CDR1 is DFQATT and CDR2 is SNEGSKA in the germline V gene (reference sequence). Trimming left V 3 bases short and J 1 base short, with 21 bases between. This CDR3 reads CSASRGKRTLENTEAFF. The CDR3 nucleotides are TGCAGTGCTAGTCGGGGCAAACGAACCCTAGAGAACACTGAAGCTTTCTTT.

This sequence joins TRBV7-2 and TRBJ2-7; D is ambiguous. The V gene's germline CDR1 is SGHTA and CDR2 FQGNSA. Trimming cost V 7 bases and J 5 bases, with 15 bases left between them. The length of the CDR3 is 13 residues. CDR3 in DNA: TGTGCCAGCACGAATATAAAAGCCCACGAGCAGTACTTC. Its translation: CASTNIKAHEQYF.

This clonotype rates as medium-sized. The rearrangement joins TRBV2 to TRBJ2-2, with D perhaps matching TRBD2 (5 bases). Germline CDR1 is SNHLY and CDR2 is FYNNEI. With 3 bases removed from V and 2 bases from J, the gap between germline ends came to 10 bases. CDR3 length: 15 amino acids. The CDR3 loop is CASSDIGINTGELFF. CDR3 sequence (DNA): TGTGCCAGCAGTGACATCGGGATAAACACCGGGGAGCTGTTTTTT.

In its sample, this clonotype was seen many times. CDR3 region: CASSQEHGNTGELFF. The CDR3 region has the DNA TGCGCCAGCAGCCAAGAACACGGGAACACCGGGGAGCTGTTTTTT. The genes are TRBV4-1 and TRBJ2-2; D call uncertain. The CDR3 spans 15 residues. The V end was cut by 0 bases, the J end by 1 base, with 6 bases between. The V gene's germline CDR1 is MGHRA and CDR2 YSYEKL.

This clonotype came up a few times. The V gene is TRBV3-1, the J gene TRBJ2-5, with 7 bases lining up with TRBD2. CDR1 LGHDT and CDR2 YNNKEL come from the germline V gene (reference sequence). The CDR3 covers 16 residues. Losses at the gene ends were 1 base for V and 3 bases for J; bases not matched to a gene: 8. The CDR3 DNA reads as TGTGCCAGCAGCCAAGGATGGGGAGGGAGCGAAGAGACCCAGTACTTC. Amino acid sequence: CASSQGWGGSEETQYF.

In its sample, this clonotype was seen a few times. The V gene is TRBV6-2 or TRBV6-3, the J gene TRBJ2-5, with TRBD1 matching over 7 bases. This CDR3 spans 15 amino acids. V shed 0 bases and J 4 bases; nucleotides not matched to a gene: 5. Germline-derived CDR1 and CDR2 are MNHEY and SVGEGT. The DNA of the CDR3 is TGTGCCAGCAGTTACTCGTTCGAGGGGGCAGAGACCCAGTACTTC. Translation: CASSYSFEGAETQYF.

The chain carries TRBV9 and TRBJ2-1; 12 nucleotides align to TRBD2. Germline CDR1 reads SGDLS; CDR2 reads YYNGEE. V trimming: 4 bases; J trimming: 4 bases; junction bases outside the gene matches: 6. This CDR3 region has 16 residues. The chain's CDR3 is CASSPTSGRRYNEQFF. CDR3 DNA: TGTGCCAGCAGCCCCACTAGCGGGAGGCGGTACAATGAGCAGTTCTTC.

This clonotype was observed a handful of times. This chain connects TRBV7-8 to TRBJ2-3; 11 positions match TRBD2. Per the germline V gene, CDR1 is SGHVS and CDR2 is FQNEAQ. V lost 1 base, J lost 3 bases, and 12 bases stayed unmatched. The CDR3 length is 19 residues. Written as DNA, the CDR3 is TGTGCCAGCAGCTTAGAGCAGGGGCTAGCGGGAGGTCTGACAGATACGCAGTATTTT. This encodes CASSLEQGLAGGLTDTQYF.

This clonotype was picked up many times. This chain connects TRBV28 to TRBJ2-3; 7 bases fit TRBD2. The V and J ends lost 7 bases and 5 bases, in that order; junction bases with no gene match: 18. This CDR3 is built from 17 residues. CDR1 and CDR2 from the germline V gene are MDHEN and SYDVKM. The CDR3 bases are TGTGCCAGCAACGGGGGGATAACGGGGGAGGGCCGAGATACGCAGTATTTT. It yields the protein CASNGGITGEGRDTQYF. The entire variable domain, with the rest obtained from reference TRBV28 and TRBJ2-3, is as follows: DVKVTQSSRYLVKRTGEKVFLECVQDMDHENMFWYRQDPGLGLRLIYFSYDVKMKEKGDIPEGYSVSREKKERFSLILESASTNQTSMYLCASNGGITGEGRDTQYFGPGTRLTVL.

This clonotype was seen ten or more times. The chain combines TRBV29-1 with TRBJ2-5, with 11 bases aligning to TRBD2. V gave up 2 bases and J gave up 5 bases; unmatched junction bases: 13. CDR1 and CDR2 (germline): SQVTM, ANQGSEA. This CDR3 comprises 17 residues. DNA for the CDR3: TGCAGCGTTGAATCGTTCGTTAGCGGGAGGGCCGTGGAGACCCAGTACTTC. Amino acid sequence: CSVESFVSGRAVETQYF. Supplemented by reference TRBV29-1 and TRBJ2-5, the full variable domain reads SAVISQKPSRDICQRGTSLTIQCQVDSQVTMMFWYRQQPGQSLTLIATANQGSEATYESGFVIDKFPISRPNLTFSTLTVSNMSPEDSSIYLCSVESFVSGRAVETQYFGPGTRLLVL.

The J gene is TRBJ2-2, the V gene TRBV20-1; a possible D gene is TRBD1 (5 bases). From germline, CDR1 is DFQATT and CDR2 SNEGSKA (reference sequence). The germline V and J ends were trimmed by 3 bases and 1 base, with 12 bases remaining between them. CDR3 length equals 15 residues. As DNA, the CDR3 is TGCAGTGCTAGGGGTCCGACAGTGAACACCGGGGAGCTGTTTTTT. Protein: CSARGPTVNTGELFF.

This clonotype has ten or more counts. This chain uses TRBV6-2 or TRBV6-3 with TRBJ2-2, with 12 nucleotides matching TRBD2. V gave up 7 bases and J gave up 7 bases; unmatched junction bases: 7. CDR1 and CDR2 (germline): MNHEY, SVGEGT. The CDR3 extends over 15 amino acids. The CDR3 spells CASKGTSGSLGELFF. DNA for the CDR3: TGTGCCAGCAAGGGGACTAGCGGGTCCCTCGGGGAGCTGTTTTTT.

This clonotype has just a few counts. The chain joins TRBV9 to TRBJ2-7; D is unclear. This CDR3 comprises 14 residues. The germline V and J ends were trimmed by 4 bases and 0 bases, with 11 bases remaining between them. The germline gives CDR1 SGDLS, CDR2 YYNGEE. Here the CDR3 DNA reads TGTGCCAGCAGCCCGACTGGGGACTCCTACGAGCAGTACTTC. It encodes CASSPTGDSYEQYF.

As to this clonotype: This may stem from a read error, because a much larger clone lies one nucleotide away. The rearrangement uses TRBV29-1 and TRBJ2-2; D is uncertain. The germline V and J ends were trimmed by 7 bases and 3 bases, with 6 bases remaining between them. Germline V lookup: CDR1 SQVTM, CDR2 ANQGSEA. This CDR3 contains 11 residues. The DNA of the CDR3 is TGCAGCGCTAGACACACCGGGGAGCTGTTTTTT. Its protein is CSARHTGELFF.